This is a list of T cell receptor beta chains from one sample in a study of blood T cell repertoires in COVID-19. The data were produced by immunoSEQ multiplex PCR, yet TCRdb's version contains in-frame clones alone and is incomplete. The sample consists of 400,000 to 500,000 clones, around 86% of them appearing once. Sequencing was done on a sample of peripheral blood. These receptors were collected from a woman aged 25 to 39 with active or convalescent COVID-19. The CDR3 runs from the conserved cysteine through the conserved F or W. D genes are given only for firm matches. The listing skips clone size in some rows; elsewhere it reads once, few, many or a size class.

. | . | TRBJ1-2 | TRBV27 | CASSYAGLDGYTF | TGTGCCAGCAGTTATGCGGGTTTGGATGGCTACACCTTC
. | TRBD1 | TRBJ2-7 | TRBV27 | CASRPTGSSYEQYF | TGTGCCAGCAGACCGACAGGGAGTTCCTACGAGCAGTACTTC
. | . | TRBJ1-2 | TRBV6-1 | CASSGTIWDTTRGYTF | TGTGCCAGCAGTGGGACCATTTGGGACACCACCCGGGGCTACACCTTC
. | . | TRBJ2-1 | TRBV6-5 | CASSYGGDTDNEQFF | TGTGCCAGCAGTTACGGCGGGGATACCGACAATGAGCAGTTCTTC
. | . | TRBJ2-7 | TRBV30 | CAWSIQYYEQYF | TGTGCCTGGAGCATACAGTACTACGAGCAGTACTTC
. | TRBD1 | TRBJ1-2 | TRBV5-6 | CASSLGTTGDGGYTF | TGTGCCAGCAGCTTGGGGACGACAGGGGATGGTGGCTACACCTTC
. | TRBD1 | TRBJ2-7 | TRBV6-5 | CASRQGEYEQYF | TGTGCCAGCAGGCAGGGGGAATACGAGCAGTACTTC
. | . | TRBJ1-5 | TRBV6-1 | CASSDTGHQPQHF | TGTGCCAGCAGTGACACAGGTCATCAGCCCCAGCATTTT
few | . | TRBJ2-2 | TRBV6-2/TRBV6-3 | CASSYYETITGELFF | TGTGCCAGCAGTTACTATGAGACTATTACCGGGGAGCTGTTTTTT
few | TRBD1 | TRBJ1-2 | TRBV25-1 | CASSEYSPPTGLYGYTF | TGTGCCAGCAGTGAATATTCTCCCCCGACAGGGCTCTATGGCTACACCTTC
. | TRBD2 | TRBJ2-3 | TRBV9 | CASSGTGTSGGYTDTQYF | TGTGCCAGCAGCGGGACTGGGACTAGCGGGGGTTACACAGATACGCAGTATTTT
. | TRBD1 | TRBJ1-1 | TRBV18 | CASSLSTGDTEAFF | TGTGCCAGCTCATTATCGACAGGGGATACTGAAGCTTTCTTT
. | TRBD2 | TRBJ2-5 | TRBV11-1 | CASSRGDSQETQYF | TGTGCCAGCAGCCGGGGGGATTCCCAAGAGACCCAGTACTTC
once | TRBD2 | TRBJ2-7 | TRBV6-5 | CASRGLAGGIYEQYF | TGTGCCAGCAGAGGCCTAGCGGGGGGAATCTACGAGCAGTACTTC
once | TRBD2 | TRBJ2-2 | TRBV5-1 | CASSWGLAGGATGELFF | TGCGCCAGCAGCTGGGGTCTGGCGGGAGGAGCCACCGGGGAGCTGTTTTTT
once | TRBD1 | TRBJ1-1 | TRBV11-2 | CASSKSQQGLNTEAFF | TGTGCCAGCAGCAAATCCCAACAGGGGTTGAACACTGAAGCTTTCTTT
. | TRBD1 | TRBJ1-3 | TRBV9 | CASSGDSSGNTIYF | TGTGCCAGCAGCGGGGACAGCTCTGGAAACACCATATATTTT
. | . | TRBJ2-3 | TRBV6-4 | CASSDRGALTDTQYF | TGTGCCAGCAGTGACCGGGGGGCTCTCACAGATACGCAGTATTTT
once | TRBD2 | TRBJ2-1 | TRBV10-3 | CAISALAGGGDEQFF | TGTGCCATCAGTGCACTAGCGGGGGGTGGGGATGAGCAGTTCTTC
. | . | TRBJ1-2 | TRBV6-4 | CASSGQGFGYTF | TGTGCCAGCAGTGGGCAGGGGTTTGGCTACACCTTC
few | TRBD2 | TRBJ2-3 | TRBV6-5 | CASSYKRGGSDTQYF | TGTGCCAGCAGTTACAAGCGGGGGGGTTCAGATACGCAGTATTTT
. | TRBD2 | TRBJ2-1 | TRBV9 | CASSPSGLAGVGEQFF | TGTGCCAGCAGCCCCAGTGGGCTAGCGGGAGTCGGTGAGCAGTTCTTC
. | . | TRBJ1-1 | TRBV6-1 | CASSELVAGNSEAFF | TGTGCCAGCAGTGAACTTGTAGCAGGGAACTCTGAAGCTTTCTTT
. | . | TRBJ1-3 | TRBV7-2 | CASSLGGWATLTGNTIYF | TGTGCCAGCAGCTTAGGCGGGTGGGCTACCCTGACTGGAAACACCATATATTTT
. | TRBD1 | TRBJ2-7 | TRBV4-2 | CASSQTGQDYEQYF | TGTGCCAGCAGCCAGACGGGACAGGACTACGAGCAGTACTTC
once | . | TRBJ1-2 | TRBV5-8 | CASSLGAVLNYGYTF | TGTGCCAGCAGCTTGGGGGCAGTACTTAACTATGGCTACACCTTC
. | TRBD1 | TRBJ1-2 | TRBV2 | CASSKGQGSGYTF | TGTGCCAGCAGTAAAGGACAGGGCTCTGGCTACACCTTC
. | TRBD1 | TRBJ1-3 | TRBV5-1 | CASSLAQGARNTIYF | TGCGCCAGCAGCTTGGCTCAGGGGGCTAGAAACACCATATATTTT
. | TRBD1 | TRBJ1-4 | TRBV7-8 | CASSQRNRGTNEKLFF | TGTGCCAGCAGCCAGAGAAACAGGGGAACTAATGAAAAACTGTTTTTT
once | TRBD1 | TRBJ1-1 | TRBV29-1 | CSVLTGANTEAFF | TGCAGCGTTTTGACAGGGGCGAACACTGAAGCTTTCTTT
. | TRBD1 | TRBJ2-2 | TRBV12-3/TRBV12-4 | CASSRTGAGELFF | TGTGCCAGCAGCAGGACAGGGGCCGGGGAGCTGTTTTTT
. | . | TRBJ2-7 | TRBV10-2 | CASSVFRDEQYF | TGCGCCAGCAGTGTATTCAGGGACGAGCAGTACTTC
. | TRBD1 | TRBJ1-2 | TRBV9 | CASSVAPGQGAGGYTF | TGTGCCAGCAGCGTAGCGCCGGGACAGGGGGCTGGAGGCTACACCTTC
. | . | TRBJ1-1 | TRBV6-5 | CASSINSEAFF | TGTGCCAGCAGTATCAACTCTGAAGCTTTCTTT
once | . | TRBJ2-6 | TRBV27 | CASRGRTFTSGANVLTF | TGTGCCAGCAGGGGGCGGACCTTCACCTCTGGGGCCAACGTCCTGACTTTC
. | TRBD1 | TRBJ1-2 | TRBV11-2 | CASSEGTGNYGYTF | TGTGCCAGCAGCGAAGGGACAGGGAACTATGGCTACACCTTC
. | . | TRBJ2-3 | TRBV10-1 | CASSEPGSTDTQYF | TGCGCCAGCAGTGAGCCAGGCAGCACAGATACGCAGTATTTT
. | TRBD2 | TRBJ2-7 | TRBV27 | CASSSGSPYEQYF | TGTGCCAGCAGCAGCGGGAGCCCCTACGAGCAGTACTTC
. | . | TRBJ1-6 | TRBV5-1 | CASSLGYENNSPLHF | TGCGCCAGCAGCTTGGGGTACGAGAATAATTCACCCCTCCACTTT
. | TRBD1 | TRBJ2-1 | TRBV5-1 | CASSLAGQGYNEQFF | TGCGCCAGCAGCTTGGCGGGACAGGGCTACAATGAGCAGTTCTTC
. | . | TRBJ1-2 | TRBV6-1 | CASSESERGYGYTF | TGTGCCAGCAGTGAATCGGAGCGCGGCTATGGCTACACCTTC
. | . | TRBJ1-1 | TRBV7-9 | CASSLVGRDRNTEAFF | TGTGCCAGCAGCTTAGTAGGGAGGGATAGGAACACTGAAGCTTTCTTT
. | TRBD1 | TRBJ1-2 | TRBV7-8 | CASSLAPNLDRDRNYGYTF | TGTGCCAGCAGCTTAGCACCCAATTTGGATCGGGACAGGAACTATGGCTACACCTTC
. | TRBD1 | TRBJ1-2 | TRBV30 | CAWSVEDRINYGYTF | TGTGCCTGGAGTGTAGAGGACAGGATTAACTATGGCTACACCTTC
. | TRBD2 | TRBJ2-1 | TRBV19 | CASSPSGLAGSEQFF | TGTGCCAGTAGTCCCTCGGGACTAGCGGGAAGTGAGCAGTTCTTC
. | TRBD2 | TRBJ2-3 | TRBV7-6 | CASSLDRSSGGPRSTDTQYF | TGTGCCAGCAGCTTAGATAGGTCTAGCGGGGGGCCACGTAGCACAGATACGCAGTATTTT
few | . | TRBJ1-6 | TRBV7-9 | CASSLGQVSNSPLHF | TGTGCCAGCAGCCTGGGCCAAGTCTCCAATTCACCCCTCCACTTT
. | TRBD2 | TRBJ2-1 | TRBV19 | CASSIGTSGGSYNEQFF | TGTGCCAGTAGTATAGGGACTAGCGGTGGCTCCTACAATGAGCAGTTCTTC
. | TRBD2 | TRBJ2-1 | TRBV7-7 | CASSRELGLATTEQFF | TGTGCCAGCAGCCGCGAGCTCGGACTAGCAACAACGGAGCAGTTCTTC
. | TRBD2 | TRBJ2-3 | TRBV7-6 | CASSSKLAGNTDTQYF | TGTGCCAGCAGCTCCAAACTAGCGGGAAACACAGATACGCAGTATTTT
. | . | TRBJ1-4 | TRBV18 | CASSSTTNSGEKLFF | TGTGCCAGCTCAAGCACGACCAACTCGGGTGAAAAACTGTTTTTT
once | . | TRBJ1-4 | TRBV9 | CASSDARTTNEKLFF | TGTGCCAGCAGCGATGCGCGGACAACTAATGAAAAACTGTTTTTT